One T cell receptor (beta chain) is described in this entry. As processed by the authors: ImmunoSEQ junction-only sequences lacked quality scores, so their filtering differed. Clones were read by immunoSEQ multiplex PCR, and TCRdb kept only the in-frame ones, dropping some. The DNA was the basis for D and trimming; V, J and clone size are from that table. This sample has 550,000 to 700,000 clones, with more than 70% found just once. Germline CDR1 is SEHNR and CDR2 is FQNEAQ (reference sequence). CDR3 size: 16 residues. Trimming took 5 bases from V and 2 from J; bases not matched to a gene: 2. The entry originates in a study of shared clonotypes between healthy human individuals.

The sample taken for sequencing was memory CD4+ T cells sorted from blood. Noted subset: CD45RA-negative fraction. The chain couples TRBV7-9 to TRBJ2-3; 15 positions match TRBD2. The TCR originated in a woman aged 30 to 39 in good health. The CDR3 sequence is CASSRTSGRATDTQYF. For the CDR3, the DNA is TGTGCCAGCAGCCGGACTAGCGGGAGGGCCACAGATACGCAGTATTTT. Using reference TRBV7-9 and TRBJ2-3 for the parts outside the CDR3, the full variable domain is DTGVSQNPRHKITKRGQNVTFRCDPISEHNRLYWYRQTLGQGPEFLTYFQNEAQLEKSRLLSDRFSAERPKGSFSTLEIQRTEQGDSAMYLCASSRTSGRATDTQYFGPGTRLTVL.